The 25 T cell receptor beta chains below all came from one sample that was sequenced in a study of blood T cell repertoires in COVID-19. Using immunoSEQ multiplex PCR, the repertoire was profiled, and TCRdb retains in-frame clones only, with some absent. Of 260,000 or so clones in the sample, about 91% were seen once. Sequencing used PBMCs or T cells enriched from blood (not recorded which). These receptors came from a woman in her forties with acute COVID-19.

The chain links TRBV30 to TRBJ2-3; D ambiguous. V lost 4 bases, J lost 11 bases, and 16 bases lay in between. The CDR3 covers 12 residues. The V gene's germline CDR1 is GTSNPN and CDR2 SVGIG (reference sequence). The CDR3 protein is CAWKKPPIEQYF. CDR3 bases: TGTGCCTGGAAGAAGCCGCCGATAGAGCAGTATTTT.

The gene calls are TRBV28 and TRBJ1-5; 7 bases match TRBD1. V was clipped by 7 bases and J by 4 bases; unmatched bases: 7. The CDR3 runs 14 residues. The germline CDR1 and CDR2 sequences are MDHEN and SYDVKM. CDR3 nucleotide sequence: TGTGCCAGCACCCGACAGGGTTGGAATCAGCCCCAGCATTTT. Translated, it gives CASTRQGWNQPQHF.

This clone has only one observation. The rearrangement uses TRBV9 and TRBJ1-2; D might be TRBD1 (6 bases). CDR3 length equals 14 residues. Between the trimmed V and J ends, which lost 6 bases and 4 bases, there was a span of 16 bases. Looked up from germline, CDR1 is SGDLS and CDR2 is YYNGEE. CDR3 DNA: TGTGCCAGCACCCTGGGGCAGGGGAGCTATGGCTACACCTTC. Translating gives CASTLGQGSYGYTF.

The CDR3 nucleotides are TGTGCCAGCAGCCCCGGACTTGGTGGCGGAAACACCATATATTTT. Amino acids: CASSPGLGGGNTIYF. The chain carries TRBV7-2 and TRBJ1-3; D gene unclear. V was pared by 5 bases and J by 4 bases, with 15 bases between. This CDR3 is 15 amino acids long. Germline V lookup: CDR1 SGHTA, CDR2 FQGNSA.

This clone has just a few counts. The CDR3 spells CASSVGLANYGYTF. CDR3 nucleotide sequence: TGTGCCAGCAGCGTGGGGCTAGCTAACTATGGCTACACCTTC. This sequence joins TRBV9 and TRBJ1-2, with D perhaps TRBD1 (5 bases). CDR1 and CDR2 from the germline V gene are SGDLS and YYNGEE. The CDR3 spans 14 residues. V was trimmed by 2 bases and J by 0 bases, leaving 8 bases between them. Using reference TRBV9 and TRBJ1-2 for the parts outside the CDR3, the full variable domain is DSGVTQTPKHLITATGQRVTLRCSPRSGDLSVYWYQQSLDQGLQFLIQYYNGEERAKGNILERFSAQQFPDLHSELNLSSLELGDSALYFCASSVGLANYGYTFGSGTRLTVV.

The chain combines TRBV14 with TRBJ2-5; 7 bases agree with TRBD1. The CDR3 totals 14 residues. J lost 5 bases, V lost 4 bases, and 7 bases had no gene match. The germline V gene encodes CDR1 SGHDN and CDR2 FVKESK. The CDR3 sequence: CASSPRTGAETQYF. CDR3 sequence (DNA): TGTGCCAGCAGCCCTCGGACAGGAGCGGAGACCCAGTACTTC.

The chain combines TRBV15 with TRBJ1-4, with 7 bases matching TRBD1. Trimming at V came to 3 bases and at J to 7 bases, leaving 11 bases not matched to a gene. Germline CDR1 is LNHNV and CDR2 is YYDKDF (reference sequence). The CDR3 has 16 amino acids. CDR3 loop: CATSRGPDRMSEKLFF. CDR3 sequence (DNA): TGTGCCACCAGCAGGGGGCCGGACAGGATGTCTGAAAAACTGTTTTTT.

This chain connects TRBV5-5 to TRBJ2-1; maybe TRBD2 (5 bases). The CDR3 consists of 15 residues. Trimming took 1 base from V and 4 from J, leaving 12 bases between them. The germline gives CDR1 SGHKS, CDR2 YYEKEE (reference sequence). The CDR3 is CASSLSRRGYNEQFF. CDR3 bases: TGTGCCAGCAGCTTGTCCCGTCGGGGTTACAATGAGCAGTTCTTC. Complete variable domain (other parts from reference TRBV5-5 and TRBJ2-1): DAGVTQSPTHLIKTRGQQVTLRCSPISGHKSVSWYQQVLGQGPQFIFQYYEKEERGRGNFPDRFSARQFPNYSSELNVNALLLGDSALYLCASSLSRRGYNEQFFGPGTRLTVL.

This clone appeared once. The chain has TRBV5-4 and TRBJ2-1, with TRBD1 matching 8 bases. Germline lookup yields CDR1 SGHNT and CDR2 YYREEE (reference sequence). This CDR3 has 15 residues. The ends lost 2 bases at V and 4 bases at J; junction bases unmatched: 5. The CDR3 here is CASSLGTGAYNEQFF. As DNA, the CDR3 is TGTGCCAGCAGCTTAGGGACAGGAGCTTACAATGAGCAGTTCTTC.

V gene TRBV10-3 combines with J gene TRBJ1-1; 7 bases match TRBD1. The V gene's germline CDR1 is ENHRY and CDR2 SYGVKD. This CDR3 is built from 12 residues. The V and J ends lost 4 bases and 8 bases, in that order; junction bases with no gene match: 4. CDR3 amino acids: CAISGGGEEAFF. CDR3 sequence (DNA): TGTGCCATCAGTGGAGGGGGCGAGGAAGCTTTCTTT.

The CDR3 reads CASSEQVNSYEQYF. The CDR3 DNA is TGTGCCAGCTCAGAACAGGTTAACTCCTACGAGCAGTACTTC. The rearrangement joins TRBV19 to TRBJ2-7; TRBD1 is a possible D gene (5 bases). The CDR3 length is 14 residues. Germline V gives CDR1 LNHDA, CDR2 SQIVND (reference sequence). The V and J ends lost 9 bases and 0 bases respectively, with 15 bases between them.

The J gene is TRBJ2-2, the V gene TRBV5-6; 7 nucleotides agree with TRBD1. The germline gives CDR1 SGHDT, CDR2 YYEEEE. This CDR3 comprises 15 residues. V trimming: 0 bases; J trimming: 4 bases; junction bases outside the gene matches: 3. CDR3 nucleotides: TGTGCCAGCAGCTTGGGGGGACAGCGCACCGGGGAGCTGTTTTTT. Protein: CASSLGGQRTGELFF.

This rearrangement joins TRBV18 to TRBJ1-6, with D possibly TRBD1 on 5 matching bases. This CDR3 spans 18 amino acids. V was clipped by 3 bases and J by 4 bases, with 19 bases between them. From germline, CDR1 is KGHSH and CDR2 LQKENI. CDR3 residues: CASSPVSGARDYNSPLHF. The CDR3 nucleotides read TGTGCCAGCTCACCCGTAAGCGGGGCCCGCGATTATAATTCACCCCTCCACTTT.

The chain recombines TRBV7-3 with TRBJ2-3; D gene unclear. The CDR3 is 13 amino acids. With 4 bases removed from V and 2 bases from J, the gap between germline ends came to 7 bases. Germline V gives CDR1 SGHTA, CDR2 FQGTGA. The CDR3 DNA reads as TGTGCCAGCAGCTCAGAAAACACAGATACGCAGTATTTT. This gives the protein CASSSENTDTQYF.

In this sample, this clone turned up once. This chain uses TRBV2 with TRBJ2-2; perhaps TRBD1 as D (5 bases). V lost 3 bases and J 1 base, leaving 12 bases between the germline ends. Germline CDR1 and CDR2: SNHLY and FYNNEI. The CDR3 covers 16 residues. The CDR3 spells CASSDQGGRNTGELFF. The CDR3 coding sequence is TGTGCCAGCAGTGATCAGGGCGGAAGGAACACCGGGGAGCTGTTTTTT.

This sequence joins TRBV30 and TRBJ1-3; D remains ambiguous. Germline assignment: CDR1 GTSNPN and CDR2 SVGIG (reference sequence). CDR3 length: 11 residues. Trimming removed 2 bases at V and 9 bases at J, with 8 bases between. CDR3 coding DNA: TGTGCCTGGAGTCCCCAGGCCACCATATATTTT. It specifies CAWSPQATIYF.

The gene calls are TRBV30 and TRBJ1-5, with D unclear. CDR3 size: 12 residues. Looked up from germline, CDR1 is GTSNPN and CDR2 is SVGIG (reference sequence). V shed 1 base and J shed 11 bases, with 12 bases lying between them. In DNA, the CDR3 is TGTGCCTGGAGTGGAAGTCCTGAGTCCCAGCATTTT. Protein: CAWSGSPESQHF.

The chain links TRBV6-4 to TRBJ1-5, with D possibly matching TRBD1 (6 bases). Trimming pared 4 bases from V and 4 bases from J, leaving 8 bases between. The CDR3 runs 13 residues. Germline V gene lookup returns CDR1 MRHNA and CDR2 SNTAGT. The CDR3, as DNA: TGTGCCAGCAGTGGCGGACAGAATCAGCCCCAGCATTTT. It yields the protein CASSGGQNQPQHF.

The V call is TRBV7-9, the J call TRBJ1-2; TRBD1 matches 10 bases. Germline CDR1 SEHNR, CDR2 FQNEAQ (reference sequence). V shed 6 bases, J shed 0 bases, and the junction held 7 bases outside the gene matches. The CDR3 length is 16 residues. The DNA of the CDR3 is TGTGCCAGCAGTCCCCCTGGGACAGGGGCTAACTATGGCTACACCTTC. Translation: CASSPPGTGANYGYTF.

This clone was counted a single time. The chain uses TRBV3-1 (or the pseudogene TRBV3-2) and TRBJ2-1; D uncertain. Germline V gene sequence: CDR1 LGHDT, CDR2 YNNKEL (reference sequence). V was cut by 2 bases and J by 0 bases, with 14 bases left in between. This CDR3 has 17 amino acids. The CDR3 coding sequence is TGTGCCAGCAGCCAATTGGTAATAACGAGCTCCTACAATGAGCAGTTCTTC. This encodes CASSQLVITSSYNEQFF.

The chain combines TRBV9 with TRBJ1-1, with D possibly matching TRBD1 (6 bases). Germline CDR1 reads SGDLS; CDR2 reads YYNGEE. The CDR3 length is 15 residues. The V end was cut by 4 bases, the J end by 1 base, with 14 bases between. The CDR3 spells CASSLGGAQNTEAFF. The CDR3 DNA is TGTGCCAGCAGCCTTGGGGGGGCTCAGAACACTGAAGCTTTCTTT.

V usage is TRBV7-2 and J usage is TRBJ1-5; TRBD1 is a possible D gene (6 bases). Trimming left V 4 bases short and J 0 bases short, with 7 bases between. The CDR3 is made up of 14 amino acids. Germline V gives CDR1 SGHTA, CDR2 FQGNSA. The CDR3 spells CASSSDSSNQPQHF. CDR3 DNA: TGTGCCAGCAGCTCGGACAGTAGCAATCAGCCCCAGCATTTT.

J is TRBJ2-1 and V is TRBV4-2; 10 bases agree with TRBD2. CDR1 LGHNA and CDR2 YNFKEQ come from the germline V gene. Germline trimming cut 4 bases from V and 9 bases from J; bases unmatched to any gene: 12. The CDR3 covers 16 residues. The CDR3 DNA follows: TGTGCCAGCAGCCCAGGGGGTAGCGGGAGGTCCGGTGAGCAGTTCTTC. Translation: CASSPGGSGRSGEQFF.

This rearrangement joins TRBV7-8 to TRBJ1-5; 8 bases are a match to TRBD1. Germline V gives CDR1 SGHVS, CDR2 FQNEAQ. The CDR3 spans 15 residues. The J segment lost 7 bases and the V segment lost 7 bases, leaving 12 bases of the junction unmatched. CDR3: CASTPWPGGQQPQHF. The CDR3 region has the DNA TGTGCCAGCACCCCATGGCCAGGGGGCCAACAGCCCCAGCATTTT.

CDR3 sequence (DNA): TGTGCCAGCAGCTCAGAGGTGCAGGAAAAACTGTTTTTT. The encoded protein is CASSSEVQEKLFF. The chain recombines TRBV28 with TRBJ1-4; D call uncertain. The CDR3 has 13 residues. CDR1 MDHEN and CDR2 SYDVKM come from the germline V gene. The V end lost 6 bases, the J end lost 8 bases, and 13 bases lay between the germline ends.